The 32 T cell receptor beta chains below were found in one sample sequenced in a study of cytomegalovirus exposure and HLA in healthy donors. The primer mix had 60 Vbeta and 13 Jbeta primers. Method: immunoSEQ multiplex PCR; TCRdb's copy keeps in-frame clones and lacks some. This sample contains approximately 140,000 clones. Material: PBMCs. The receptors here all came from a woman in her 40s in good health and CMV-seronegative.

The rearrangement uses TRBV6-5 and TRBJ1-2; 10 bases match TRBD1. The CDR3 contains 14 residues. From germline, CDR1 is MNHEY and CDR2 SVGAGI. J gave up 8 bases and V 4 bases, and 7 bases lay outside the gene matches. The CDR3 sequence: CASSSDRGCGGYTF. The CDR3 DNA sequence: TGTGCCAGCAGTTCGGACAGGGGGTGTGGGGGCTACACCTTC.

The genes are TRBV5-4 and TRBJ2-7, with 7 positions matching TRBD1. The CDR3 covers 14 residues. The V segment lost 4 bases and the J segment 1 base; nucleotides outside the gene matches: 5. Germline V gives CDR1 SGHNT, CDR2 YYREEE (reference sequence). The CDR3: CASSEGQRSYEQYF. For the CDR3, the DNA is TGTGCCAGCAGCGAGGGACAGCGGTCCTACGAGCAGTACTTC.

The chain couples TRBV28 to TRBJ1-1; D perhaps matches TRBD1 (5 bases). Trimming removed 5 bases from V and 5 bases from J, with 21 bases in between. The CDR3 spans 16 residues. Germline CDR1 MDHEN, CDR2 SYDVKM. The chain's CDR3 is CASSVQGAGLATEAFF. Written as DNA, the CDR3 is TGTGCCAGCAGTGTACAAGGGGCTGGCCTAGCGACTGAAGCTTTCTTT.

J is TRBJ2-3 and V is TRBV4-3, with 9 bases aligning to TRBD2. The V gene end was trimmed by 2 bases and the J gene end by 3 bases; junction bases not matched to a gene: 3. CDR1 and CDR2 from the germline V gene are LGHNA and YSLEER. This CDR3 comprises 15 residues. CDR3 in DNA: TGCGCCAGCAGCCAACTAGCGGGGACAACAGATACGCAGTATTTT. It translates to CASSQLAGTTDTQYF.

The V gene is TRBV6-1, the J gene TRBJ1-1; D perhaps matches TRBD1 (6 bases). The CDR3 runs 14 residues. CDR1 MNHNS and CDR2 SASEGT come from the germline V gene. The V and J ends lost 7 bases and 10 bases respectively, with 22 bases between them. The CDR3 bases are TGTGCCAGCATCTCGTGGGGGCGGTTCTATGGAGCTTTCTTT. It codes for CASISWGRFYGAFF.

The V gene is TRBV4-1, the J gene TRBJ2-3, with 15 bases lining up with TRBD2. The CDR3 is made up of 18 amino acids. V dropped 4 bases and J dropped 5; count of bases not matched to a gene: 10. Germline CDR1 is MGHRA and CDR2 is YSYEKL. The CDR3 is CASSLLSGLAGGQDTQYF. CDR3 bases: TGCGCCAGCAGCCTCCTTAGCGGACTAGCGGGGGGGCAAGATACGCAGTATTTT.

The V call is TRBV9, the J call TRBJ2-7, with D hard to call. V lost 4 bases to trimming and J lost 1 base, with 12 bases between them. Germline CDR1 reads SGDLS; CDR2 reads YYNGEE. The CDR3 loop spans 14 amino acids. In nucleotides, the CDR3 is TGTGCCAGCAGCCTCACAGACATTTCCTACGAGCAGTACTTC. This sequence encodes CASSLTDISYEQYF.

This chain links TRBV5-1 with TRBJ2-2, with a tentative D call TRBD2 (5 bases). The length of the CDR3 is 16 residues. The V gene lost 4 bases and the J gene lost 1 base, with 14 bases spanning the gap. Germline assignment: CDR1 SGHRS and CDR2 YFSETQ. The CDR3 bases are TGCGCCAGCAGCCGTGACTACTCAAGGAACACCGGGGAGCTGTTTTTT. Its protein product is CASSRDYSRNTGELFF.

V gene TRBV18 combines with J gene TRBJ2-4; D possibly corresponds to TRBD1 (6 bases). The V end lost 2 bases, the J end lost 3 bases, and 11 bases lay between the germline ends. The CDR3 covers 15 residues. Germline-derived CDR1 and CDR2 are KGHSH and LQKENI. In DNA form, the CDR3 reads TGTGCCAGCTCACCAATTGGGGGCGGCAAAAACATTCAGTACTTC. Translated, it gives CASSPIGGGKNIQYF.

The J gene is TRBJ1-5, the V gene TRBV29-1; maybe TRBD1 (6 bases). CDR1 SQVTM and CDR2 ANQGSEA come from the germline V gene. CDR3 length: 14 amino acids. Trimming pared 5 bases from V and 0 bases from J, leaving 11 bases between. The CDR3 loop is CSVLDSYSNQPQHF. The CDR3 bases are TGCAGCGTTCTGGACAGCTATAGCAATCAGCCCCAGCATTTT.

The CDR3 sequence: CASSQDPKAGPFLYEQYF. Here the CDR3 DNA reads TGTGCCAGCAGCCAAGATCCGAAGGCAGGGCCCTTCCTCTACGAGCAGTACTTC. This chain connects TRBV4-2 to TRBJ2-7; the D gene is possibly TRBD1 (5 bases). V was cut by 0 bases and J by 3 bases, with 21 bases left in between. Germline-derived CDR1 and CDR2 are LGHNA and YNFKEQ. There are 18 residues in the CDR3.

V and J are TRBV9 and TRBJ2-3; 8 nucleotides match TRBD1. V shed 2 bases, J shed 5 bases, and the junction held 4 bases outside the gene matches. The CDR3 has 14 residues. The V gene's germline CDR1 is SGDLS and CDR2 YYNGEE. DNA for the CDR3: TGTGCCAGCAGCGTTGACAGGGGAAAAGATACGCAGTATTTT. Translating gives CASSVDRGKDTQYF. Using reference TRBV9 and TRBJ2-3 for the parts outside the CDR3, the full variable domain is DSGVTQTPKHLITATGQRVTLRCSPRSGDLSVYWYQQSLDQGLQFLIQYYNGEERAKGNILERFSAQQFPDLHSELNLSSLELGDSALYFCASSVDRGKDTQYFGPGTRLTVL.

The V gene is TRBV9, the J gene TRBJ1-2, with D maybe TRBD1 (5 bases). Germline CDR1 reads SGDLS; CDR2 reads YYNGEE. The CDR3 is 14 residues long. Deletions cut 0 bases from V and 5 bases from J, with 11 bases between. In DNA form, the CDR3 reads TGTGCCAGCAGCGTAGAGGTGGGGCAATATGGCTACACCTTC. Translated, it gives CASSVEVGQYGYTF.

The chain employs TRBV11-2 and TRBJ2-7, with D unclear. The V gene lost 0 bases and the J gene lost 6 bases, with 9 bases spanning the gap. Germline assignment: CDR1 SGHAT and CDR2 FQNNGV. The CDR3 is made up of 13 amino acids. CDR3 residues: CASSLDQVLEQYV. The CDR3 DNA reads as TGTGCCAGCAGCTTAGATCAGGTCCTCGAGCAGTACGTC.

V and J are TRBV7-9 and TRBJ2-7; weak D call: TRBD2 (5 bases). The V end was cut by 5 bases, the J end by 6 bases, with 8 bases between. Germline CDR1 SEHNR, CDR2 FQNEAQ (reference sequence). CDR3 length equals 11 residues. The CDR3, as DNA: TGTGCCAGCAGCGAGGGTCTCGAGCAGTACGTC. Amino acids: CASSEGLEQYV.

The chain recombines TRBV9 with TRBJ1-6; 8 nucleotides agree with TRBD1. The CDR3 has 14 residues. Germline values: CDR1 SGDLS, CDR2 YYNGEE. V shed 3 bases, J shed 7 bases, and the junction held 3 bases outside the gene matches. The CDR3 here is CASSEQGGNSPLHF. CDR3 bases: TGTGCCAGCAGCGAACAGGGGGGAAATTCACCCCTCCACTTT.

V and J are TRBV18 and TRBJ1-4; a possible D gene is TRBD1 (5 bases). V was clipped by 3 bases and J by 8 bases, with 13 bases between them. CDR3 length: 14 residues. The germline V gene encodes CDR1 KGHSH and CDR2 LQKENI. DNA for the CDR3: TGTGCCAGCTCACCGCCCACGGAGGGGGAAAAACTGTTTTTT. Translated, it gives CASSPPTEGEKLFF.

The V call is TRBV28, the J call TRBJ1-1, with D tentatively TRBD1 (5 bases). Germline V gene lookup returns CDR1 MDHEN and CDR2 SYDVKM. This CDR3 region has 15 residues. Trimming stripped 1 base from V and 4 bases from J, with 13 bases between. CDR3 coding DNA: TGTGCCAGCAGTTTATATGGGGACGGGGGCACTGAAGCTTTCTTT. Amino acid sequence: CASSLYGDGGTEAFF.

V and J are TRBV9 and TRBJ2-1; 14 nucleotides line up with TRBD2. The germline V gene has CDR1 SGDLS and CDR2 YYNGEE. With V trimmed by 3 bases and J by 6 bases, 5 bases remained unmatched. CDR3 length: 16 residues. The CDR3 spells CASSARTSGGLNEQFF. In DNA form, the CDR3 reads TGTGCCAGCAGCGCCCGGACTAGCGGGGGGCTCAATGAGCAGTTCTTC.

This chain links TRBV20-1 with TRBJ1-4, with a weak D call TRBD1 (5 bases). Germline values: CDR1 DFQATT, CDR2 SNEGSKA (reference sequence). The V end was cut by 4 bases, the J end by 8 bases, with 8 bases between. The CDR3 has 11 residues. The CDR3 here is CSATNREKLFF. CDR3 in DNA: TGCAGTGCTACTAACAGGGAAAAACTGTTTTTT.

J is TRBJ1-5 and V is TRBV5-7; D remains unclear. TRBV5-7 is sorted into the ORF group, with uncertain function. Trimming took 3 bases from V and 2 from J, leaving 9 bases between them. The CDR3 extends over 14 amino acids. DNA for the CDR3: TGTGCCAGCAGCTGGGCCCGGCGCAATCAGCCCCAGCATTTT. Protein: CASSWARRNQPQHF.

The chain is built from TRBV7-9 and TRBJ2-5; D is unclear. V was shortened by 6 bases and J by 4 bases, with 9 bases between the two germline ends. Germline assignment: CDR1 SEHNR and CDR2 FQNEAQ (reference sequence). The CDR3 runs to 12 residues. CDR3 bases: TGTGCCAGCAGTCCGCCAGGAGAGACCCAGTACTTC. The encoded protein is CASSPPGETQYF.

The chain couples TRBV28 to TRBJ2-6; D may be TRBD2 (5 bases). CDR1 MDHEN and CDR2 SYDVKM come from the germline V gene. V dropped 5 bases and J dropped 0 bases, with 20 bases sitting between them. CDR3 size: 19 residues. As DNA, the CDR3 is TGTGCCAGCAGTCCAACCCCCTGGACTTCTTCCTCTGGGGCCAACGTCCTGACTTTC. As protein: CASSPTPWTSSSGANVLTF.

The rearrangement uses TRBV4-1 and TRBJ2-6; the D gene is possibly TRBD2 (5 bases). CDR1 and CDR2 from the germline V gene are MGHRA and YSYEKL. Trimming took off 1 base at V and 1 base at J, with 17 bases between the two ends. This CDR3 comprises 19 residues. CDR3 protein: CASSQGFRGTLSGANVLTF. CDR3 nucleotides: TGCGCCAGCAGCCAAGGGTTCCGGGGAACTTTGTCTGGGGCCAACGTCCTGACTTTC.

The chain couples TRBV28 to TRBJ1-3; 8 bases fit TRBD1. J lost 4 bases, V lost 5 bases, and 7 bases had no gene match. The CDR3 runs to 15 residues. Germline V gene data show CDR1 as MDHEN and CDR2 as SYDVKM. CDR3 residues: CASSNQGAGGNTIYF. The CDR3 bases are TGTGCCAGCAGTAACCAGGGGGCGGGAGGAAACACCATATATTTT.

J is TRBJ1-5 and V is TRBV28, with 10 bases matching TRBD1. The V and J ends lost 5 bases and 9 bases, in that order; junction bases with no gene match: 10. The CDR3 is 15 amino acids. Germline V CDR1 and CDR2: MDHEN, SYDVKM. The CDR3 nucleotides are TGTGCCAGCAGTCTGCCGGGACAGGGGCTGGGGCCCCAGCATTTT. It translates to CASSLPGQGLGPQHF.

The genes are TRBV27 and TRBJ1-1; 12 nucleotides align to TRBD1. J was trimmed by 11 bases and V by 7 bases; bases with no gene match: 11. The CDR3 is made up of 14 amino acids. The germline V gene has CDR1 MNHEY and CDR2 SMNVEV (reference sequence). This CDR3 is CASNQGTGGSGAFF. The CDR3 DNA is TGTGCCAGCAACCAAGGGACAGGGGGCAGTGGCGCTTTCTTT.

This chain links TRBV10-2 with TRBJ2-7; perhaps TRBD1 as D (6 bases). This CDR3 is built from 13 residues. Per the germline V gene, CDR1 is WSHSY and CDR2 is SAAADI. Trimming removed 5 bases from V and 1 base from J, with 9 bases in between. The CDR3 loop is CASSLQGSYEQYV. CDR3 nucleotides: TGCGCCAGCAGTTTACAGGGTTCCTACGAGCAGTACGTC.

The chain links TRBV27 to TRBJ1-2; maybe TRBD1 (5 bases). V was shortened by 6 bases and J by 10 bases, with 12 bases between the two germline ends. The CDR3 runs to 11 residues. Germline V gene lookup returns CDR1 MNHEY and CDR2 SMNVEV (reference sequence). The CDR3 region is CASRSVGDYTF. For the CDR3, the DNA is TGTGCCAGCAGGAGCGTAGGGGACTACACCTTC.

This chain connects TRBV18 to TRBJ1-1; 7 bases map to TRBD1. The junction had 11 bases not matched to a gene; V was cut back by 4 bases and J by 0 bases. The CDR3 totals 17 residues. Germline lookup yields CDR1 KGHSH and CDR2 LQKENI. CDR3 loop: CASSQVVGDSLNTEAFF. As DNA, the CDR3 is TGTGCCAGCTCACAGGTCGTTGGGGACAGCCTGAACACTGAAGCTTTCTTT.

The rearrangement links TRBV7-3 to TRBJ1-3; maybe TRBD1 (6 bases). The length of the CDR3 is 15 residues. V lost 5 bases and J 2 bases, leaving 13 bases between the germline ends. Germline CDR1 reads SGHTA; CDR2 reads FQGTGA. CDR3 nucleotides: TGTGCCAGCAGCACTTCCGGGACACCTGGAAACACCATATATTTT. Residues: CASSTSGTPGNTIYF.

This chain links TRBV11-3 with TRBJ2-7, with 15 bases aligning to TRBD2. The CDR3 length is 16 residues. V shed 4 bases, J shed 7 bases, and the junction held 8 bases outside the gene matches. Looked up from germline, CDR1 is SGHNT and CDR2 is YENEEA. DNA for the CDR3: TGTGCCAGCAGCTCTGGACTAGCGGGGGGGTCGGCAGAGCAGTACTTC. Translated, it gives CASSSGLAGGSAEQYF. Drawing the rest from reference TRBV11-3 and TRBJ2-7, the complete variable domain is EAGVVQSPRYKIIEKKQPVAFWCNPISGHNTLYWYLQNLGQGPELLIRYENEEAVDDSQLPKDRFSAERLKGVDSTLKIQPAELGDSAVYLCASSSGLAGGSAEQYFGPGTRLTVT.